Listed below are T cell receptor beta chains from one sample, sequenced in a study of post-analysis software for immune sequencing data. Via MiXCR, TCRdb re-called the PCR reads, giving one row per CDR3 protein. The data contain hundreds of thousands of distinct CDR3 sequences, roughly three fifths of them singletons. The sample taken for sequencing was blood. Receptor source: a girl aged 2-10 years with multiple sclerosis. The conserved cysteine and the conserved F or W are not part of the CDR3 here. D genes are given only for firm matches.

TRBJ2-3 . TRBV7-2 ASSSLEDREFTDTQY
TRBJ2-2 . TRBV12-3/TRBV12-4 ASKRDTGELF
TRBJ1-1 . TRBV2 ASSEEGDRLNTEAF
TRBJ1-1 . TRBV29-1 SVSLGTLNTEAF
TRBJ2-1 TRBD2 TRBV20-1 SARDVGLAGNNEQF
TRBJ1-2 TRBD1 TRBV6-1 ASRGQGGPGYGYT
TRBJ2-4 . TRBV24-1 ASSLSGETKNIQY
TRBJ2-3 TRBD2 TRBV6-2/TRBV6-3 ASSDPRGGTDTQY
TRBJ2-3 . TRBV7-2 ASSPGELYTQY
TRBJ1-2 . TRBV27 ASSLFPGVNGCT
TRBJ2-1 TRBD2 TRBV9 ASSVVTSGTGEQF
TRBJ1-2 . TRBV7-6 ASSAYRMGAEGYT
TRBJ1-1 TRBD1 TRBV14 ASSQEDRERAF
TRBJ1-1 . TRBV12-3/TRBV12-4 ASSFGELNTEAF
TRBJ2-3 . TRBV5-1 ASSELGGFSTDTQY
TRBJ2-3 . TRBV7-2 ASSPKTPDTQY
TRBJ2-7 TRBD2 TRBV5-1 ASSLAVASGFYEQY
TRBJ2-7 . TRBV4-1 ASSQARTSTYEQY
TRBJ2-5 . TRBV20-1 SARGPRTDQETQY
TRBJ2-1 . TRBV6-2/TRBV6-3 ASSQTANEQF
TRBJ2-7 TRBD2 TRBV9 ASSERPTSGRSDEQY
TRBJ2-7 . TRBV12-3/TRBV12-4 ASSPIGGGTRYEQY
TRBJ1-5 . TRBV20-1 SARDLVDGGNQPQH
TRBJ2-1 . TRBV10-3 AISKEGGEQF
TRBJ2-5 . TRBV20-1 SARDDGAVGETQY
TRBJ1-5 . TRBV29-1 SVVAGPGPQH
TRBJ2-7 . TRBV7-3 ASSLNPGHNYEQY
TRBJ1-5 TRBD1 TRBV20-1 SATDRGVYQPQH
TRBJ2-1 . TRBV7-9 ASSPEGLGGEQF
TRBJ2-1 TRBD1 TRBV9 ASSVGGTGVNEQF
. . TRBV27 ASSFRDVPREQY
TRBJ1-2 . TRBV12-3/TRBV12-4 ASSFPGIRYT
TRBJ1-2 . TRBV3-1 ASSPIPGLGGYT
TRBJ2-5 . TRBV4-1 ASSQGEGQSRETQY
TRBJ2-4 . TRBV12-3/TRBV12-4 AVARNPKNIQY
TRBJ2-1 . TRBV5-5 ASSLDLSGRNNEQF
TRBJ2-7 TRBD1 TRBV5-5 ASSLTGTGPYEQY
TRBJ1-1 . TRBV29-1 SVDREPNTEAF
TRBJ2-7 . TRBV21-1 ASSKVESYEQY
TRBJ1-2 . TRBV3-1 ASSVGKGYT
TRBJ2-1 TRBD1 TRBV6-5 ASSYSSDGTGGGQF